Following are 10 T cell receptor beta chains from one sample sequenced in a study of blood T cells in healthy people across ages. Alongside a J-beta primer mix, a sample-barcoded 5' primer served in a second PCR lasting about 7 to 11 cycles. TCRdb fed the 5' RACE reads into MiXCR, producing one record per CDR3 protein. The sample carries 1.5 million to 2 million distinct CDR3 sequences, roughly 28% recorded once. The source material was blood. These receptors all stem from a woman in her twenties or thirties in good health.

In this sample, this clonotype turned up many times. V is TRBV5-5 and J is TRBJ2-1; D uncertain. CDR1 is SGHKS, CDR2 YYEKEE, per germline (reference sequence). Trimming pared 2 bases from V and 0 bases from J, leaving 9 bases between. The CDR3 runs to 15 residues. CDR3 bases: TGTGCCAGCAGCTTTAGGCGTTTCTCCTACAATGAGCAGTTCTTC. This codes for CASSFRRFSYNEQFF.

This clonotype was counted many times. The chain carries TRBV20-1 and TRBJ2-7; 8 bases are a match to TRBD2. This CDR3 comprises 15 residues. Germline loops: CDR1 DFQATT, CDR2 SNEGSKA (reference sequence). V lost 5 bases to trimming and J lost 4 bases; unmatched junction nucleotides: 13. For the CDR3, the DNA is TGCAGTGCTTCCGGGACTAGTGATGGACCTTACGAGCAGTACTTC. Translation: CSASGTSDGPYEQYF.

This clonotype was counted a few times. The chain recombines TRBV15 with TRBJ2-7, with D possibly TRBD2 on 5 matching bases. The CDR3 is 14 amino acids. Germline CDR1 LNHNV, CDR2 YYDKDF (reference sequence). V was shortened by 5 bases and J by 1 base, with 12 bases between the two germline ends. In nucleotides, the CDR3 is TGTGCCACCAGCCGGGAAAGAAAGTCCTACGAGCAGTACTTC. Amino acid sequence: CATSRERKSYEQYF.

This clonotype was observed a handful of times. The junction and the germline gene differ at one end; a read error may be behind it. V gene TRBV11-2 combines with J gene TRBJ2-6; TRBD1 might be the D (7 bases). CDR1 and CDR2 from the germline V gene are SGHAT and FQNNGV. The length of the CDR3 is 17 residues. The chain's CDR3 is CASSLGQGGIGAIVLTF. The CDR3 nucleotides read TGTGCCAGCAGCTTAGGGCAGGGGGGAATAGGGGCCATCGTCCTGACTTTC.

As regards this clonotype: A much larger clone is a single base away; this may be a read error. The chain uses TRBV12-3 or TRBV12-4 and TRBJ2-7; 9 bases are a match to TRBD1. The trim removed 6 bases at V and 7 bases at J, leaving 13 bases unmatched. There are 15 residues in the CDR3. CDR3 loop: CASRQTGTGSREQYF. The DNA of the CDR3 is TGTGCCAGCAGACAGACCGGGACAGGGTCAAGAGAGCAGTACTTC.

The chain is built from TRBV7-2 and TRBJ2-1; D may be TRBD1 (5 bases). The V end was cut by 4 bases, the J end by 5 bases, with 18 bases between. The CDR3 spans 16 residues. Per germline, CDR1 SGHTA and CDR2 FQGNSA. Here the CDR3 DNA reads TGTGCCAGCAGCTCAGGCTCCTCAGGGCCGGACAATGAGCAGTTCTTC. It is translated as CASSSGSSGPDNEQFF.

This clonotype appeared a few times. The J gene is TRBJ2-3, the V gene TRBV20-1, with a possible D match to TRBD2 (6 bases). The CDR3 covers 12 residues. Germline V gene sequence: CDR1 DFQATT, CDR2 SNEGSKA (reference sequence). V lost 2 bases and J 6 bases, leaving 9 bases between the germline ends. The CDR3 DNA reads as TGCAGTGCTAGAACCGCGGGGGATACGCAGTATTTT. Translating gives CSARTAGDTQYF.

At least ten counts were recorded for this clonotype. The chain has TRBV9 and TRBJ2-1; 15 positions match TRBD2. The CDR3 spans 15 residues. J gave up 9 bases and V 5 bases, and 6 bases lay outside the gene matches. Germline CDR1 SGDLS, CDR2 YYNGEE. The chain's CDR3 is CASSGLAGGPTEQFF. In DNA form, the CDR3 reads TGTGCCAGCAGTGGACTAGCGGGGGGGCCCACTGAGCAGTTCTTC.

The CDR3 region is CASSPTVGTEETQYF. CDR3 in DNA: TGTGCCAGCTCACCAACTGTAGGAACAGAAGAGACCCAGTACTTC. The chain combines TRBV18 with TRBJ2-5, with D hard to call. Trimming took off 2 bases at V and 3 bases at J, with 13 bases between the two ends. Germline assignment: CDR1 KGHSH and CDR2 LQKENI. This CDR3 has 15 residues.

This chain connects TRBV30 to TRBJ2-7, with D perhaps matching TRBD2 (6 bases). This CDR3 is 15 amino acids long. The V gene lost 3 bases and the J gene lost 7 bases, with 22 bases spanning the gap. Germline V gene sequence: CDR1 GTSNPN, CDR2 SVGIG (reference sequence). This CDR3 is CAWRPPRTGDGEQYF. CDR3 in DNA: TGTGCCTGGAGACCTCCCCGCACGGGGGACGGAGAGCAGTACTTC.